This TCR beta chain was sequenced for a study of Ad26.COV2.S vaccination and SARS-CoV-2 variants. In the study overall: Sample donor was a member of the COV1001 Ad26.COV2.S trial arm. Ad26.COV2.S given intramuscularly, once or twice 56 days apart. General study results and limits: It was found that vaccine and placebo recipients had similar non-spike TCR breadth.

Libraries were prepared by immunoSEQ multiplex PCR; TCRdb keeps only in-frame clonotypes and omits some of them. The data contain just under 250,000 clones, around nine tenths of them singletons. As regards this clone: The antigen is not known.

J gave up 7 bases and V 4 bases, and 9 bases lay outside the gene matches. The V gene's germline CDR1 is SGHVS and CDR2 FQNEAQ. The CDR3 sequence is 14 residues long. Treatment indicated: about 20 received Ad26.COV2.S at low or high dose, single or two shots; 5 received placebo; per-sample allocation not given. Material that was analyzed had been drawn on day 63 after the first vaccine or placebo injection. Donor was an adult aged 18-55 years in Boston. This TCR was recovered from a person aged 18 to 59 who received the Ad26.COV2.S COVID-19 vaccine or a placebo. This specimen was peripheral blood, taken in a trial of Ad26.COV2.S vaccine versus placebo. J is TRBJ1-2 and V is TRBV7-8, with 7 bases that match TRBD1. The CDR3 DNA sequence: TGTGCCAGCAGCTCAAACAGGGGTATCGCTGGCTACACCTTC. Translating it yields CASSSNRGIAGYTF.